The present T cell receptor (beta chain) was sequenced within a study of blood T cells in healthy people across ages. It was with a sample-barcoded 5' primer and a J-beta primer mix that a second PCR of about 7 to 12 cycles was run. Each cDNA molecule was tagged by a template-switch adaptor with 12 random nucleotides. TCRdb called the 5' RACE reads again in MiXCR, with one record for every CDR3 protein. The profile shows about 720,000 distinct CDR3 sequences, 22% of them singletons. The CDR3 has 17 residues. The ends lost 5 bases at V and 1 base at J; junction bases unmatched: 10. This chain connects TRBV12-3 or TRBV12-4 to TRBJ1-5; 8 positions match TRBD1. Sequenced input: blood. The source is a man in his 70s in good health. CDR3 sequence: CASSDALRGLSNQPQHF. Written as DNA, the CDR3 is TGTGCCAGCAGTGACGCCCTCAGGGGGCTGAGCAATCAGCCCCAGCATTTT.